This T cell receptor beta chain was captured by sequencing in a study of patients and donors after allogeneic stem cell transplantation. This clonotype was counted many times. MiXCR, applied by TCRdb to the RT-PCR reads, yields one record per CDR3 protein. The profile shows approximately 250,000 distinct CDR3 sequences, approximately 14% of them singletons. V gave up 6 bases and J gave up 5 bases, with 11 bases separating them. Germline V gene data show CDR1 as DFQATT and CDR2 as SNEGSKA (reference sequence). The CDR3 spans 12 residues. The sequenced material came from blood, either unsorted or a sorted T cell fraction (not recorded which). This chain connects TRBV20-1 to TRBJ2-4; D unclear. The TCR originated in a human donor who was either an allogeneic HSCT recipient or a stem cell or donor lymphocyte infusion donor (not recorded which). It is not recorded whose cells these are; they may come from a transplant donor. In DNA, the CDR3 is TGCAGTGCACGTGCCACGGAAAACATTCAGTACTTC. This encodes CSARATENIQYF.